This T cell receptor (beta chain) is from a study of CD4 T cells in relation to SARS-CoV-2 and coronaviruses. The germline V gene encodes CDR1 SGHAT and CDR2 FQNNGV. The V and J ends lost 1 base and 5 bases, in that order; junction bases with no gene match: 16. The CDR3 is 18 amino acids. Study results and limitations: This crossreactivity analysis covered spike protein alone, no other viral proteins.

As concerns this clone: Its antigen is unidentified.

The assay was immunoSEQ multiplex PCR, and TCRdb's table has in-frame clones only and misses some. The table has 36,000 or so clones, about three quarters seen once. The chain employs TRBV11-2 and TRBJ2-5, with 7 bases matching TRBD2. The receptor's source is an adult with COVID-19. The sequenced sample was memory CD4+ T cells from PBMCs, cultured in vitro. In nucleotides, the CDR3 is TGTGCCAGCAGCTTAGGGGATCGAGTGGCGGGAGAGTTGGAGACCCAGTACTTC. Its protein product is CASSLGDRVAGELETQYF.